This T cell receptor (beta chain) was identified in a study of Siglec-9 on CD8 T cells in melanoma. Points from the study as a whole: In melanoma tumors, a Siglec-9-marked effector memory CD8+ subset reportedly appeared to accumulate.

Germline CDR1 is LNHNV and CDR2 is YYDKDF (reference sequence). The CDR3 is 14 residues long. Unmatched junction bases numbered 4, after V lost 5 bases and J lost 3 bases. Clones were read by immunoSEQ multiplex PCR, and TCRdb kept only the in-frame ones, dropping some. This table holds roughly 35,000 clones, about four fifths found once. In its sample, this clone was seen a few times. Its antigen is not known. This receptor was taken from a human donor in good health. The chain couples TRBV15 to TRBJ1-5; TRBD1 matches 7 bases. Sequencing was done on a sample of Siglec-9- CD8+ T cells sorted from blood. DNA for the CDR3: TGTGCCACCAGCTCAGACAGGGTCAATCAGCCCCAGCATTTT. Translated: CATSSDRVNQPQHF. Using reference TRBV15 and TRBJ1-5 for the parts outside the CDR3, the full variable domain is DAMVIQNPRYQVTQFGKPVTLSCSQTLNHNVMYWYQQKSSQAPKLLFHYYDKDFNNEADTPDNFQSRRPNTSFCFLDIRSPGLGDTAMYLCATSSDRVNQPQHFGDGTRLSIL.